This entry lists 22 T cell receptor beta chains sequenced from one sample in a study of T cells in Graves' hyperthyroidism and ophthalmopathy. Amplification of TCR beta CDR3 regions was performed using RNA transcripts as template. The TCR CDR3 first-round RT-PCR relied on the HTBI primer set. TCRdb recomputed calls from the multiplex PCR reads with MiXCR, one row per CDR3 protein. The sample lists around 720,000 distinct CDR3 sequences; 30% to 40% were seen once. The sequencing sample was made of blood. The receptors were sampled from a woman aged 40 to 55 with Graves' hyperthyroidism.

The gene calls are TRBV10-3 and TRBJ2-5; D gene uncertain. From germline, CDR1 is ENHRY and CDR2 SYGVKD. The V end lost 3 bases, the J end lost 3 bases, and 17 bases lay between the germline ends. This CDR3 has 16 amino acids. The CDR3 bases are TGTGCCATCAGTGACCGGTCGGTCTTCCCAAAAGAGACCCAGTACTTC. This codes for CAISDRSVFPKETQYF.

The chain couples TRBV7-2 to TRBJ2-5, with D perhaps given as TRBD1 or TRBD2 (6 bases each). The CDR3 is made up of 16 amino acids. Trimming shortened V by 1 base and J by 5 bases, and 17 bases separated the two germline ends. The germline V gene encodes CDR1 SGHTA and CDR2 FQGNSA. CDR3 residues: CASSLGANRGGETQYF. The CDR3 nucleotides are TGTGCCAGCAGCTTAGGGGCCAATCGAGGGGGGGAGACCCAGTACTTC.

This clonotype was seen only a few times. The V gene is TRBV2, the J gene TRBJ1-2; TRBD1 matches at 10 bases. V shed 9 bases, J shed 3 bases, and the junction held 4 bases outside the gene matches. CDR3 length: 13 residues. CDR1 SNHLY and CDR2 FYNNEI come from the germline V gene. CDR3 protein: CARRTGGDYGYTF. The CDR3 DNA sequence: TGTGCCAGGCGGACAGGGGGGGACTATGGCTACACCTTC. Looking up the rest from reference TRBV2 and TRBJ1-2 gives the full variable domain: EPEVTQTPSHQVTQMGQEVILRCVPISNHLYFYWYRQILGQKVEFLVSFYNNEISEKSEIFDDQFSVERPDGSNFTLKIRSTKLEDSAMYFCARRTGGDYGYTFGSGTRLTVV.

V usage is TRBV10-3 and J usage is TRBJ2-5, with TRBD2 matching over 7 bases. The CDR3 is made up of 16 amino acids. Germline lookup yields CDR1 ENHRY and CDR2 SYGVKD. V trimming: 10 bases; J trimming: 4 bases; junction bases outside the gene matches: 18. In DNA form, the CDR3 reads TGTGCCACCGACAATGGGGAGGGACGGGGAAGAGAGACCCAGTACTTC. It is translated as CATDNGEGRGRETQYF.

This clonotype appeared many times. The chain has TRBV10-3 and TRBJ2-7, with TRBD2 identical over 10 bases. CDR3 length equals 15 residues. V lost 5 bases and J lost 5; bases outside the gene matches: 9. Germline CDR1 reads ENHRY; CDR2 reads SYGVKD. The CDR3 region has the DNA TGTGCCATCAGTTCAAGCGGGAGGGTTGAAGACGAGCAGTACTTC. Protein: CAISSSGRVEDEQYF.

This clonotype was recorded many times. This chain joins TRBV19 and TRBJ1-5, with unresolved D. The CDR3 has 16 residues. Trimming pared 5 bases from V and 0 bases from J, leaving 14 bases between. Germline V gives CDR1 LNHDA, CDR2 SQIVND (reference sequence). The CDR3 DNA is TGTGCCAGTAGTGCCAGACGGGCCCCTAGCAATCAGCCCCAGCATTTT. This codes for CASSARRAPSNQPQHF. Complete variable domain (other parts from reference TRBV19 and TRBJ1-5): DGGITQSPKYLFRKEGQNVTLSCEQNLNHDAMYWYRQDPGQGLRLIYYSQIVNDFQKGDIAEGYSVSREKKESFPLTVTSAQKNPTAFYLCASSARRAPSNQPQHFGDGTRLSIL.

The chain recombines TRBV29-1 with TRBJ1-2; 8 bases map to TRBD1. Germline-derived CDR1 and CDR2 are SQVTM and ANQGSEA. The CDR3 totals 12 residues. Unmatched junction bases numbered 6, after V lost 6 bases and J lost 6 bases. The CDR3 loop is CSVAGQANGYTF. CDR3 nucleotides: TGCAGCGTCGCGGGACAGGCTAATGGCTACACCTTC. Together with reference TRBV29-1 and TRBJ1-2, the CDR3 gives the full variable domain: SAVISQKPSRDICQRGTSLTIQCQVDSQVTMMFWYRQQPGQSLTLIATANQGSEATYESGFVIDKFPISRPNLTFSTLTVSNMSPEDSSIYLCSVAGQANGYTFGSGTRLTVV.

The sample holds many counts of this clonotype. The gene calls are TRBV7-9 and TRBJ1-4; 8 nucleotides line up with TRBD1. The CDR3 is 15 residues long. Germline assignment: CDR1 SEHNR and CDR2 FQNEAQ (reference sequence). V gave up 1 base and J gave up 8 bases; unmatched junction bases: 6. Written as DNA, the CDR3 is TGTGCCAGCAGCTTAGGAGCAGGGGGCGGGGAAAAACTGTTTTTT. Protein product: CASSLGAGGGEKLFF.

DNA for the CDR3: TGCGCCAGCAACGAGGGGAGCTCCTACGAGCAGTACTTC. The encoded protein is CASNEGSSYEQYF. The chain couples TRBV5-1 to TRBJ2-7, with D perhaps TRBD1 or TRBD2 (5 bases each). The CDR3 has 13 residues. The V end lost 6 bases, the J end lost 0 bases, and 10 bases lay between the germline ends. The germline V gene has CDR1 SGHRS and CDR2 YFSETQ.

This clonotype showed up just a few times. CDR3 nucleotide sequence: TGTGCCAGTAGTAGAGGGGGCGGCTATGGAAACACCATATATTTT. Its translation: CASSRGGGYGNTIYF. V is TRBV19 and J is TRBJ1-3, with 7 bases aligning to TRBD1. The CDR3 runs 15 residues. Germline CDR1 LNHDA, CDR2 SQIVND (reference sequence). V was clipped by 4 bases and J by 3 bases; unmatched bases: 6.

On this clonotype itself: A much larger clone differs from this one at a single base, so this may be a read error. The chain carries TRBV24-1 and TRBJ2-2; TRBD2 is a possible D gene (5 bases). The CDR3 has 16 residues. The V gene's germline CDR1 is KGHDR and CDR2 SFDVKD. DNA for the CDR3: TGTGCCACCAGTGATTTAGAGATCGGCGCCACCGGGGAGCTGTCTTTT. As protein: CATSDLEIGATGELSF.

The V call is TRBV2, the J call TRBJ2-3; D might be TRBD2 (6 bases). Germline-derived CDR1 and CDR2 are SNHLY and FYNNEI. The CDR3 consists of 14 residues. Trimming cost V 7 bases and J 3 bases, with 14 bases left between them. The CDR3 protein is CASMEGWGTDTQYF. CDR3 nucleotide sequence: TGTGCCAGCATGGAGGGGTGGGGAACAGATACGCAGTATTTT.

This clonotype was counted a few times. The chain has TRBV6-5 and TRBJ2-7, with D unclear. CDR1 MNHEY and CDR2 SVGAGI come from the germline V gene. V was cut by 9 bases and J by 2 bases, with 8 bases left in between. The length of the CDR3 is 11 residues. DNA of the CDR3: TGTGCCAGTCTTCCGCCCTACGAGCAGTACTTC. Its protein is CASLPPYEQYF.

This chain connects TRBV2 to TRBJ1-6; TRBD1 is a possible D gene (6 bases). Trimming cost V 6 bases and J 13 bases, with 16 bases left between them. This CDR3 spans 13 amino acids. Germline V gene data show CDR1 as SNHLY and CDR2 as FYNNEI. The CDR3 bases are TGTGCCAGCAGAGCAGGGGCAGGACCCCCCCTCCACTTT. Encoded protein: CASRAGAGPPLHF.

About this clonotype itself: Because it lacks the conserved phenylalanine or tryptophan at the end, this CDR3 is likely a read error. The chain combines TRBV7-2 with TRBJ2-7; D unclear. Trimming shortened V by 8 bases and J by 2 bases, and 16 bases separated the two germline ends. Per the germline V gene, CDR1 is SGHTA and CDR2 is FQGNSA. The CDR3 length is 14 residues. In nucleotides, the CDR3 is TGTGCCAGCGCAGATGGTCAAGGAACCTACGAGCAGTACCTC. It encodes CASADGQGTYEQYL.

Only a few counts were recorded for this clonotype. V and J are TRBV7-9 and TRBJ1-2, with D tentatively TRBD1 (5 bases). V was cut by 3 bases and J by 3 bases, with 14 bases left in between. Germline V gene data show CDR1 as SEHNR and CDR2 as FQNEAQ (reference sequence). The CDR3 is made up of 15 amino acids. The CDR3: CASSFFFGADYGYTF. CDR3 coding DNA: TGTGCCAGCAGCTTTTTTTTCGGGGCGGACTATGGCTACACCTTC.

The CDR3 nucleotides read TGTGCCAGCAGCCTTATCGTAGCGGGAGGGGCCGCAGAGACCCAGTACTTC. Encoded protein: CASSLIVAGGAAETQYF. V gene TRBV7-3 combines with J gene TRBJ2-5; 11 bases are shared with TRBD2. The CDR3 spans 17 residues. Unmatched junction bases numbered 12, after V lost 5 bases and J lost 4 bases. In germline, CDR1 is SGHTA, CDR2 FQGTGA.

This clonotype showed up many times. A read error may account for a junction end that differs from germline. The chain couples TRBV7-7 to TRBJ2-2; 8 nucleotides agree with TRBD1. The CDR3 runs 15 residues. CDR1 is SSHAT and CDR2 is FNYEAQ in the germline V gene (reference sequence). This CDR3 is CASSPGQGGTGELFF. The CDR3 nucleotides read TGTGCTAGCAGCCCTGGACAGGGAGGCACCGGGGAGCTGTTTTTT.

In regard to this clonotype: With only one base between it and a far larger clone, this is likely a read error. The rearrangement joins TRBV7-9 to TRBJ1-1; D gene uncertain. CDR1 SEHNR and CDR2 FQNEAQ come from the germline V gene (reference sequence). CDR3 length equals 14 residues. The CDR3 bases are TGTGCCGGCAGCTCCGGCCAGTTGAACACTGAAGCTTTCTTT. The encoded protein is CAGSSGQLNTEAFF. Full variable domain (missing parts from reference TRBV7-9 and TRBJ1-1): DTGVSQNPRHKITKRGQNVTFRCDPISEHNRLYWYRQTLGQGPEFLTYFQNEAQLEKSRLLSDRFSAERPKGSFSTLEIQRTEQGDSAMYLCAGSSGQLNTEAFFGQGTRLTVV.

This clonotype was seen a single time. The gene calls are TRBV7-2 and TRBJ2-1, with D tentatively TRBD1 (6 bases). V shed 5 bases and J shed 4 bases, with 18 bases lying between them. Germline-derived CDR1 and CDR2 are SGHTA and FQGNSA. The CDR3 has 16 residues. CDR3 loop: CASSQGSAGPYNEQFF. The CDR3 DNA follows: TGTGCCAGCAGCCAGGGGTCGGCAGGGCCATACAATGAGCAGTTCTTC.

The CDR3: CSARYHQYMLGADQPQHF. As DNA, the CDR3 is TGCAGTGCCCGCTACCACCAGTACATGTTGGGGGCTGATCAGCCCCAGCATTTT. The genes are TRBV20-1 and TRBJ1-5, with D perhaps TRBD1 (6 bases). Germline V gene data show CDR1 as DFQATT and CDR2 as SNEGSKA (reference sequence). V dropped 6 bases and J dropped 5 bases, with 29 bases sitting between them. The CDR3 loop spans 18 amino acids.

Worth noting for this clonotype: One end of the junction fails to match germline, which may point to a read error. The gene calls are TRBV7-3 and TRBJ1-5; the D is unclear. Germline V gene sequence: CDR1 SGHTA, CDR2 FQGTGA. This CDR3 has 15 residues. CDR3 loop: CASSQDVSDQETQHF. Here the CDR3 DNA reads TGCGCCAGCAGCCAAGATGTTTCGGACCAAGAGACCCAGCATTTT.